This TCR beta chain was obtained from a study of T cell changes during pregnancy in multiple sclerosis. This table comes from immunoSEQ multiplex PCR, and its TCRdb copy is limited to in-frame clones, with some not included. The sample records approximately 64,000 clones, about 90% being singletons. CDR3 length: 15 residues. The germline V gene encodes CDR1 MDHEN and CDR2 SYDVKM. Trimming took 8 bases from V and 1 from J; bases not matched to a gene: 7. The chain joins TRBV28 to TRBJ2-1, with TRBD2 matching 8 bases. This material consisted of peripheral blood, taken in the first trimester of pregnancy. This sequence was found in a female donor with multiple sclerosis, enrolled in a pregnancy study. CDR3 protein: CASHDLAGSYNEQFF. The DNA for the CDR3 is TGTGCCAGCCACGACCTAGCGGGTTCCTACAATGAGCAGTTCTTC.